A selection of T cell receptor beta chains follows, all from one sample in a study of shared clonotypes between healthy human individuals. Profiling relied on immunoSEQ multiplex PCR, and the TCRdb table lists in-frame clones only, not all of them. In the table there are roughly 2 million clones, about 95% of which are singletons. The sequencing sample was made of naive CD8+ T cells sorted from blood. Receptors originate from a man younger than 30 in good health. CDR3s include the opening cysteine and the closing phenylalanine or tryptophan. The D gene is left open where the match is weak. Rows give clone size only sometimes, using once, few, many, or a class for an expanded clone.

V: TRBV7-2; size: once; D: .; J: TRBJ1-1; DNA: TGTGCCAGCAGCTTAGGTGTAGGGGATGGTTACACTGAAGCTTTCTTT; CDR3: CASSLGVGDGYTEAFF
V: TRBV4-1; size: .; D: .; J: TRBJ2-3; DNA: TGCGCCAGCAGCCAAGATACGGGGGCCGTCACAGATACGCAGTATTTT; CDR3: CASSQDTGAVTDTQYF
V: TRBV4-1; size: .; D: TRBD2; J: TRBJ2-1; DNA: TGCGCCAGCAGCCAAGTTAGCGGGAACGAAAATGAGCAGTTCTTC; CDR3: CASSQVSGNENEQFF
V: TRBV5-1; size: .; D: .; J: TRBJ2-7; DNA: TGCGCCAGCAGCTTGCCCGGGGACGAGCAGTACTTC; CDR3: CASSLPGDEQYF
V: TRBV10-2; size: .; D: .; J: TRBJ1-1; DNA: TGCGCCAGCAGTGACTTCCAGGCAGGGTGGAGAGAAACTGAAGCTTTCTTT; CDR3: CASSDFQAGWRETEAFF
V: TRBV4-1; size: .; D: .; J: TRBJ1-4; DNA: TGCGCCAGCAGCCATAAGCCGGCAGGGGAAAAACTGTTTTTT; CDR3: CASSHKPAGEKLFF
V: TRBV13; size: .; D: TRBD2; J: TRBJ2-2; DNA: TGTGCCAGCAGCCCCACCGGACTAGCGGGGCGCACCGGGGAGCTGTTTTTT; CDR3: CASSPTGLAGRTGELFF
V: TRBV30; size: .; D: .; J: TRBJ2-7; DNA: TGTGCCTGGAGTGTAGCAGGGTCCTACGAGCAGTACTTC; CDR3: CAWSVAGSYEQYF
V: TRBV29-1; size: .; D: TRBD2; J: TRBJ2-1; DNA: TGCAGCGCCCCCCGCGGGAGTTACAATGAGCAGTTCTTC; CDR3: CSAPRGSYNEQFF
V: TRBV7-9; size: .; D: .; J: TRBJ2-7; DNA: TGTGCCAGCAGCTCTACAGGGACATCCTACGAGCAGTACTTC; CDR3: CASSSTGTSYEQYF
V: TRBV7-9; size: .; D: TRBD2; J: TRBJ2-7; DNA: TGTGCCAGCACCGACACGCGATTGGGCCTAGCGGGAGTTACCTACGAGCAGTACTTC; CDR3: CASTDTRLGLAGVTYEQYF
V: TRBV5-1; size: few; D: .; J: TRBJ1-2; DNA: TGCGCCAGCAGCATGGACAGTCCCCTTCCGAACTATGGCTACACCTTC; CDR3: CASSMDSPLPNYGYTF
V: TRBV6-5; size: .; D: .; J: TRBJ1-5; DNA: TGTGCCAGCAGTACCGAAAATCAGCCCCAGCATTTT; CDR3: CASSTENQPQHF
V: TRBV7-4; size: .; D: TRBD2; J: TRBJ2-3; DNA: TGTGCCAGCAGCTTAGTTCCTAGCGGGAGGTTGACAGATACGCAGTATTTT; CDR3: CASSLVPSGRLTDTQYF
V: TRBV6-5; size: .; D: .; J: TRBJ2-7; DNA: TGTGCCAGCAGTTACGAACGGGGCTACGAGCAGTACTTC; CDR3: CASSYERGYEQYF
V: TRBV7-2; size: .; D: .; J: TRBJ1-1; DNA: TGTGCCAGCAGCTTATTTTCCGGGCCGAACACTGAAGCTTTCTTT; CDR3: CASSLFSGPNTEAFF
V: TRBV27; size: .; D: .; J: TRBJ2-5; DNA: TGTGCCAGCAGTTTGGGGGGCTTCGGGGAGACCCAGTACTTC; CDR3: CASSLGGFGETQYF
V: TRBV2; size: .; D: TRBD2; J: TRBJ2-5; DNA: TGTGCCAGCAGTGAATGGGGACTAGCGGGAGACGGCGACCAAGAGACCCAGTACTTC; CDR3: CASSEWGLAGDGDQETQYF
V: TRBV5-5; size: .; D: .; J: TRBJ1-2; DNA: TGTGCCAGCAGCTTGGTCGGGGTCCCGGACACCTTC; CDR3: CASSLVGVPDTF
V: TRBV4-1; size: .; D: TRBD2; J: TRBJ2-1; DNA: TGCGCCAGCAGCCCTCATAGCGGGGGGGCGAACGAGCAGTTCTTC; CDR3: CASSPHSGGANEQFF
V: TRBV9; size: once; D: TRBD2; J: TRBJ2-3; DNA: TGTGCCAGCAGCGTATCGGGGGGGACTAGCGTCACAGATACGCAGTATTTT; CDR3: CASSVSGGTSVTDTQYF
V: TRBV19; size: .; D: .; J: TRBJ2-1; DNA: TGTGCCAGTGCCTGGGTCCCCTCGGGGGAGCAGTTCTTC; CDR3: CASAWVPSGEQFF
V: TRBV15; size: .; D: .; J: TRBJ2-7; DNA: TGTGCCACCAGCAGACTCTCGACAGACTCCTACGAGCAGTACTTC; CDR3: CATSRLSTDSYEQYF
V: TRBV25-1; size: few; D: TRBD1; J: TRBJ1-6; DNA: TGTGCCAGCAGTGGACAGGGAAATTCACCCCTCCACTTT; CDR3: CASSGQGNSPLHF
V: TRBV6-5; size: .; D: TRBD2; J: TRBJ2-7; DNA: TGTGCCAGCAGTTACGGGGAGGGGTACGAGCAGTACTTC; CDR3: CASSYGEGYEQYF
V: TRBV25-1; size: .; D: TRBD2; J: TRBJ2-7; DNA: TGTGCCAGCAGTGAATCACCGGGAGGCGGCGAGCAGTACTTC; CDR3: CASSESPGGGEQYF
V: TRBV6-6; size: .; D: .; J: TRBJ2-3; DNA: TGTGCCAGCAGTTACTCCAGGGGAAGCACAGATACGCAGTATTTT; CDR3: CASSYSRGSTDTQYF
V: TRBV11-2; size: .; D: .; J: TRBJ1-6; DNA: TGTGCCAGCAGCGGCGACTCCTGGAATTCACCCCTCCACTTT; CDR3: CASSGDSWNSPLHF
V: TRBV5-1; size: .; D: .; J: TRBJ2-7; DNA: TGCGCCAGCAGCTTCTCGGACGGCGGGGCCTACGAGCAGTACTTC; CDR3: CASSFSDGGAYEQYF
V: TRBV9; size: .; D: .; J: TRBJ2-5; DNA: TGTGCCAGCAGCGCGGACTGGGGAGAGACCCAGTACTTC; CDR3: CASSADWGETQYF
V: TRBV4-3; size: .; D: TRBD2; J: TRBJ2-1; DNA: TGCGCCAGCAGCCAGGCAAGGATCCTAGCGGGAGCCAATGAGCAGTTCTTC; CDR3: CASSQARILAGANEQFF
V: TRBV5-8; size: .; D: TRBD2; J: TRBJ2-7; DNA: TGTGCCAGCAGCAAGGGACTAGCGGAGTACGAGCAGTACTTC; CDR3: CASSKGLAEYEQYF
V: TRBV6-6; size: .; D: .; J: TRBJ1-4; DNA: TGTGCCAGCAGTTACCCGGGGCCTAATGAAAAACTGTTTTTT; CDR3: CASSYPGPNEKLFF
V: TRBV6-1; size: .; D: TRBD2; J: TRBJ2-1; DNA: TGTGCCAGCAGTGGCGGACTAGCGGGGGGCTACAATGAGCAGTTCTTC; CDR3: CASSGGLAGGYNEQFF
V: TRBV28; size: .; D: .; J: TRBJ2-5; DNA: TGTGCCAGCAGTTTCCACAGGCAAGAGACCCAGTACTTC; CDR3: CASSFHRQETQYF
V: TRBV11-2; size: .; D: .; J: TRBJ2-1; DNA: TGTGCCAGCAGCTCCCAGGGTTCGGGCTACAATGAGCAGTTCTTC; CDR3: CASSSQGSGYNEQFF